Sequencing of this TCR beta chain was carried out in a study of monozygotic twins with inflammatory bowel disease. Study outcomes and limitations: Especially where disease activity was present, IBD patients had fewer clonotypes in common with others than healthy twins did. Support for a single strong signal or clonotype associated with IBD was absent.

TCRdb re-analyzed the 5' RACE reads; it lists each CDR3 protein once, without DNA. This sample's table reports 300,000 to 450,000 distinct CDR3 sequences. Germline V gene data show CDR1 as MNHEY and CDR2 as SVGAGI. The CDR3 is 15 amino acids. About this clonotype itself: Its target is not known.

Phlebotomy per donor yielded a single 2.5 ml blood sample. This sequence originates from a human donor with ulcerative colitis or Crohn's disease, or a healthy co-twin of an affected twin (not recorded which). The sequencing sample was made of blood. V and J are TRBV6-5 and TRBJ1-1; no DNA is available, so the TRBD1 call from TCRdb remains unchecked. CDR3 protein: CASSYGDQRNTEAFF.